Listed below are T cell receptor beta chains from one sample, sequenced in a study of T cell repertoires in cytomegalovirus infection. TCRdb recomputed calls from the reads with MiXCR, one row per CDR3 protein. The sample has about 900,000 distinct CDR3 sequences, around 30% seen once. No antigen has been assigned to these receptors. The sample consisted of cultured CD8+ T cells from PBMCs, taken from culture after CMV antigen stimulation. Receptors originate from a human donor in good health (CMV status not recorded). Some clones in this sample may be carry-over from other donors' samples. The CDR3 runs from the conserved cysteine through the conserved F or W. The D gene is left open where the match is weak. Size tells how often a clone was seen (once, few, many) or the class of an expanded clone, and some rows leave it out.

V	J	D	size	CDR3	DNA
TRBV23-1	TRBJ2-1	NA	few	CASSSGRGCLADYNEQFF	TGCGCCAGCAGTTCAGGAAGGGGGTGCCTAGCGGACTACAATGAGCAGTTCTTC
TRBV24-1	TRBJ2-3	NA	few	CATQASWGYTDTQYF	TGTGCCACCCAAGCCAGTTGGGGCTACACAGATACGCAGTATTTT
TRBV7-9	TRBJ2-2	NA	many	CASSPRRPPNTGELFF	TGTGCCAGCAGCCCCCGGCGGCCCCCGAACACCGGGGAGCTGTTTTTT
TRBV28	TRBJ2-1	TRBD2	NA	CASNLAGAEQFF	TGTGCCAGCAATTTAGCGGGGGCCGAGCAGTTCTTC
TRBV7-9	TRBJ2-1	NA	NA	CASSFGGSPDYNEQFF	TGTGCCAGCAGCTTTGGGGGAAGCCCTGACTACAATGAGCAGTTCTTC
TRBV6-2/TRBV6-3	TRBJ1-1	NA	NA	CASSVPTEAFF	TGTGCCAGCAGTGTCCCCACTGAAGCTTTCTTT
TRBV7-2	TRBJ2-1	TRBD2	many	CASSLGQGGPNEQFF	TGTGCCAGCAGCTTGGGTCAGGGAGGGCCCAATGAGCAGTTCTTC
TRBV29-1	TRBJ1-1	NA	NA	CSVVVWNTEAFF	TGCAGCGTTGTTGTATGGAACACTGAAGCTTTCTTT
TRBV20-1	TRBJ2-5	TRBD1	NA	CSARPTGGAETQYF	TGCAGTGCTAGGCCGACAGGGGGCGCAGAGACCCAGTACTTC
TRBV6-5	TRBJ2-2	NA	NA	CASSYSTEPGELFF	TGTGCCAGCAGTTACTCCACCGAACCCGGGGAGCTGTTTTTT
TRBV6-6	TRBJ2-7	TRBD1	few	CATADRASYEQYF	TGTGCCACCGCAGACAGGGCATCCTACGAGCAGTACTTC
TRBV5-5	TRBJ1-6	NA	few	CASNGQQNSPLHF	TGTGCCAGCAACGGACAGCAGAATTCACCCCTCCACTTT
TRBV7-9	TRBJ2-3	NA	many	CASSFLTSTDTQYF	TGTGCCAGCAGCTTTCTGACTAGCACAGATACGCAGTATTTT
TRBV7-2	TRBJ2-5	TRBD1	many	CASSYPGQGEEETQYF	TGTGCCAGCAGCTACCCGGGACAGGGTGAGGAAGAGACCCAGTACTTC
TRBV23-1	TRBJ2-1	TRBD2	few	CASSFDTHPCLAGNEQFF	TGCGCCAGCAGTTTCGACACCCACCCCTGCTTAGCGGGCAATGAGCAGTTCTTC
TRBV6-5	TRBJ2-2	NA	few	CASSYSSRRTGELFF	TGTGCCAGCAGTTACTCGAGTCGGAGAACCGGGGAGCTGTTTTTT
TRBV7-2	TRBJ1-1	NA	NA	CASSLDPGRYTEAFF	TGTGCCAGCAGCTTAGACCCTGGACGGTACACTGAAGCTTTCTTT
TRBV7-7	TRBJ1-5	TRBD1	few	CASRKEVGGGRSNQPQHF	TGTGCTAGCAGGAAAGAAGTAGGGGGCGGCAGGAGCAATCAGCCCCAGCATTTT
TRBV4-2	TRBJ1-1	NA	few	CASSQEVTIQMNTEAFF	TGTGCCAGCAGCCAAGAAGTGACCATCCAGATGAACACTGAAGCTTTCTTT
TRBV27	TRBJ1-2	NA	NA	CASSLALGGLNYGYTF	TGTGCCAGCAGTTTAGCCCTCGGGGGGCTAAACTATGGCTACACCTTC
TRBV7-2	TRBJ1-1	TRBD1	many	CASSFGGGLGTEAFF	TGTGCCAGCAGTTTCGGAGGGGGCCTGGGCACTGAAGCTTTCTTT
TRBV19	TRBJ1-6	NA	NA	CASSVGGNSPLHF	TGTGCCAGTAGTGTTGGAGGCAATTCACCCCTCCACTTT
TRBV4-1	TRBJ1-1	NA	few	CASSQGDFTEAFF	TGCGCCAGCAGCCAAGGGGATTTCACTGAAGCTTTCTTT
TRBV7-9	TRBJ2-1	TRBD1	NA	CASSGTGPEQFF	TGTGCCAGCAGCGGGACAGGGCCTGAGCAGTTCTTC
TRBV4-1	TRBJ2-2	NA	few	CASSQDPNGGITGELFF	TGCGCCAGCAGCCAAGATCCAAACGGGGGAATTACCGGGGAGCTGTTTTTT
TRBV6-1	TRBJ1-5	NA	few	CASSERDVSNQPQHF	TGTGCCAGCAGTGAACGGGATGTCAGCAATCAGCCCCAGCATTTT
TRBV20-1	TRBJ2-7	TRBD1	few	CSARGGTEYEQYF	TGCAGTGCTAGAGGAGGGACAGAATACGAGCAGTACTTC
TRBV7-9	TRBJ2-1	NA	NA	CASSLTGGSRNEQFF	TGTGCCAGCAGCTTAACAGGAGGTTCCCGGAATGAGCAGTTCTTC
TRBV7-9	TRBJ2-2	TRBD2	NA	CASSLAAGLINTGELFF	TGTGCCAGCAGCCTAGCGGCGGGACTGATTAACACCGGGGAGCTGTTTTTT
TRBV12-3/TRBV12-4	TRBJ1-5	TRBD1	many	CASSFWRQGAFQPQHF	TGTGCCAGCAGTTTTTGGCGACAGGGGGCATTTCAGCCCCAGCATTTT
TRBV10-2	TRBJ2-4	NA	NA	CASSDSGDKVKNIQYF	TGCGCCAGCAGTGATTCAGGAGACAAAGTCAAAAACATTCAGTACTTC
TRBV15	TRBJ1-6	NA	NA	CATNAAVRQNNSPLHF	TGTGCCACCAACGCGGCAGTCCGCCAGAACAATTCACCCCTCCACTTT
TRBV28	TRBJ2-3	TRBD2	NA	CASSPRGGPDTQYF	TGTGCCAGCAGCCCTCGGGGGGGCCCAGATACGCAGTATTTT
TRBV19	TRBJ2-7	TRBD1	NA	CASSIRGTGRYEQYF	TGTGCCAGTAGTATTAGGGGGACAGGCCGTTACGAGCAGTACTTC
TRBV6-6	TRBJ1-3	NA	few	CASSYVNRRGSGNTIYF	TGTGCCAGCAGTTATGTAAACAGGCGGGGCTCTGGAAACACCATATATTTT
TRBV6-6	TRBJ1-1	NA	few	CASSYLRYHEAFF	TGTGCCAGCAGTTACTTGAGGTACCATGAAGCTTTCTTT
TRBV7-2	TRBJ2-5	NA	many	CASSLYLSRPVLNSQETQYF	TGTGCCAGCAGCTTATATCTAAGTCGTCCGGTTCTGAACAGCCAAGAGACCCAGTACTTC
TRBV4-3	TRBJ2-2	TRBD1	NA	CASSLSGTATGELFF	TGCGCCAGCAGCCTTTCCGGGACAGCCACCGGGGAGCTGTTTTTT
TRBV9	TRBJ1-2	TRBD1	few	CASSVRTGAAYGYTF	TGTGCCAGCAGCGTCCGGACAGGGGCGGCTTATGGCTACACCTTC
TRBV6-6	TRBJ1-1	NA	few	CASSYSPLMNNTEAFF	TGTGCCAGCAGTTACTCCCCCCTTATGAACAACACTGAAGCTTTCTTT
TRBV10-2	TRBJ2-1	NA	NA	CASSERWNEQFF	TGCGCCAGCAGTGAGCGCTGGAATGAGCAGTTCTTC
TRBV27	TRBJ2-3	NA	NA	CASTGGGDTQYF	TGTGCCAGCACTGGAGGTGGAGATACGCAGTATTTT
TRBV7-3	TRBJ2-3	TRBD1	NA	CASSLTDRVTDTQYF	TGTGCCAGCAGCTTAACGGACAGGGTCACAGATACGCAGTATTTT
TRBV2	TRBJ1-2	TRBD1	NA	CASWTGWGNYGYTF	TGTGCCAGTTGGACAGGTTGGGGGAACTATGGCTACACCTTC
TRBV5-1	TRBJ2-5	TRBD1	NA	CASSLGWQVTGPETQYF	TGCGCCAGCAGCTTGGGATGGCAAGTGACAGGGCCGGAGACCCAGTACTTC
TRBV5-6	TRBJ1-2	NA	few	CASSKSAPTGYTF	TGTGCCAGCAGCAAAAGTGCTCCTACCGGCTACACCTTC
TRBV3-1	TRBJ2-7	TRBD2	NA	CASSQDPAGNYEQYF	TGTGCCAGCAGCCAAGACCCAGCGGGGAATTACGAGCAGTACTTC